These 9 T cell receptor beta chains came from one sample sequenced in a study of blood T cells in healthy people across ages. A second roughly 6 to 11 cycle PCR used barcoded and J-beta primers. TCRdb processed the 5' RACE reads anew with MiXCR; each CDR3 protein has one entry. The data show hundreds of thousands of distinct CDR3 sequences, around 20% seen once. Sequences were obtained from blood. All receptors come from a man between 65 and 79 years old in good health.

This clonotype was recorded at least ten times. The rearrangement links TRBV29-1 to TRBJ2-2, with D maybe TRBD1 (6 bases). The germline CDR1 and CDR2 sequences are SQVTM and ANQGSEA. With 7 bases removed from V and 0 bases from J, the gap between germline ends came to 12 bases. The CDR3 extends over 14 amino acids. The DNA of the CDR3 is TGCAGCGCCGGGACATTTGCGAACACCGGGGAGCTGTTTTTT. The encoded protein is CSAGTFANTGELFF.

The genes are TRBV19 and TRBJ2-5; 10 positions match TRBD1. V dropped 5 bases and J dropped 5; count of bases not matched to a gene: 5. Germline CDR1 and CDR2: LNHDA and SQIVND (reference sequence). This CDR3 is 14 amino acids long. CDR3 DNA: TGTGCCAGTAGTGCGACAGGGGGCAGGGAGACCCAGTACTTC. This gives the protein CASSATGGRETQYF.

The chain's CDR3 is CASSKARSSGRNEQFF. CDR3 DNA sequence: TGTGCCAGCAGCAAAGCGAGGTCTAGCGGGAGGAATGAGCAGTTCTTC. The chain uses TRBV21-1 and TRBJ2-5; the D segment call TRBD2 is taken from the table without a DNA check. The J call may be incorrect, as the DNA end agrees better with TRBJ2-1. TRBV21-1 counts as a pseudogene. This CDR3 comprises 16 residues.

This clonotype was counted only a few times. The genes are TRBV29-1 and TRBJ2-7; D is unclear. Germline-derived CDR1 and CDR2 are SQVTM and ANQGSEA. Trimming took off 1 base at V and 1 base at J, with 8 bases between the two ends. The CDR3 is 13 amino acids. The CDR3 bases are TGCAGCGTTGAAGGCGGCCAATCCTACGAGCAGTACTTC. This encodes CSVEGGQSYEQYF.

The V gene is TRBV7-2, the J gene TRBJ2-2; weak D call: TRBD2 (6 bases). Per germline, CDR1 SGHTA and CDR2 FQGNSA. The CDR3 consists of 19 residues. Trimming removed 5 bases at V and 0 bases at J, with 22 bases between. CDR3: CASSRFLPPGGPNTGELFF. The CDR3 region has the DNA TGTGCCAGCAGCCGCTTTTTGCCACCTGGAGGGCCGAACACCGGGGAGCTGTTTTTT. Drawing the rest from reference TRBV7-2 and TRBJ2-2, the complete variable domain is GAGVSQSPSNKVTEKGKDVELRCDPISGHTALYWYRQSLGQGLEFLIYFQGNSAPDKSGLPSDRFSAERTGGSVSTLTIQRTQQEDSAVYLCASSRFLPPGGPNTGELFFGEGSRLTVL.

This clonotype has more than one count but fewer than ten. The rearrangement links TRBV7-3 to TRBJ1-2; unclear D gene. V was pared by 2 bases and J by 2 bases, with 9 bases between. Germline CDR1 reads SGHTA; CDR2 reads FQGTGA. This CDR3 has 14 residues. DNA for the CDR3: TGTGCCAGCAGCTTAGGACCGACCAACTATGGCTACACCTTC. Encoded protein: CASSLGPTNYGYTF.

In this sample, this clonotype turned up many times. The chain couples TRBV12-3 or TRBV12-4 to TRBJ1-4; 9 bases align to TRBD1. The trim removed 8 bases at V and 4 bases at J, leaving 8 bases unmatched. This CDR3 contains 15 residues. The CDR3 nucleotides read TGTGCCAGCGGGACAGGGCCGCCTGTTAATGAAAAACTGTTTTTT. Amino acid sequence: CASGTGPPVNEKLFF.

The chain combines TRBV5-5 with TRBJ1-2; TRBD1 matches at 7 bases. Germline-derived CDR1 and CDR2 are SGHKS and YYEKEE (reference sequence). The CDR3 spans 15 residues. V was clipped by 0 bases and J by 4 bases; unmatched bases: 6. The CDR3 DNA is TGTGCCAGCAGCTTGGTGGTCAGGGGGTCCTATGGCTACACCTTC. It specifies CASSLVVRGSYGYTF.

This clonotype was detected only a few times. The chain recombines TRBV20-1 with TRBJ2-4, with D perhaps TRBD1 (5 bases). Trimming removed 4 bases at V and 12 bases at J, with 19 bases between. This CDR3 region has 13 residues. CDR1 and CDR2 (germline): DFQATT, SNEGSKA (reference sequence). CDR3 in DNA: TGCAGTGCTATAAAAGGACGGGCGACAGATCAGTACTTC. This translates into CSAIKGRATDQYF.